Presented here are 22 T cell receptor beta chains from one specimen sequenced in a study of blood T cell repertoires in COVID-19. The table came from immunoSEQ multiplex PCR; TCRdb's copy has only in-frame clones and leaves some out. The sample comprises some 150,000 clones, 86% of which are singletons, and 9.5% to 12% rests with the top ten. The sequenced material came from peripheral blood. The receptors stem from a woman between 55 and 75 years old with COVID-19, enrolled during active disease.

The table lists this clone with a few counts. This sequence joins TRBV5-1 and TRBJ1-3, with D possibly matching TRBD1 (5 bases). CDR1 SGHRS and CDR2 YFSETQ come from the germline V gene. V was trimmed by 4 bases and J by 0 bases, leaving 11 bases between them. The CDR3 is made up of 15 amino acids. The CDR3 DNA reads TGCGCCAGCAGCGAGGGAGGGGACTCTGGAAACACCATATATTTT. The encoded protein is CASSEGGDSGNTIYF.

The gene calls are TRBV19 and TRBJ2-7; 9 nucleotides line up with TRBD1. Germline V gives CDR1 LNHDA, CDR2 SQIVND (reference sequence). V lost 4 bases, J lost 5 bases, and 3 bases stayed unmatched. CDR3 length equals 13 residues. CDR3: CASSTQGANEQYF. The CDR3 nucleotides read TGTGCCAGTAGTACACAGGGGGCTAACGAGCAGTACTTC.

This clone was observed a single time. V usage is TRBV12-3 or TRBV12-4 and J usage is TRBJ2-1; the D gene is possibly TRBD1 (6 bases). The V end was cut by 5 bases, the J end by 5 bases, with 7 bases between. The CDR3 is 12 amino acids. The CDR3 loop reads CASSHRDNEQFF. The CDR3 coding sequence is TGTGCCAGCAGTCACAGGGACAATGAGCAGTTCTTC.

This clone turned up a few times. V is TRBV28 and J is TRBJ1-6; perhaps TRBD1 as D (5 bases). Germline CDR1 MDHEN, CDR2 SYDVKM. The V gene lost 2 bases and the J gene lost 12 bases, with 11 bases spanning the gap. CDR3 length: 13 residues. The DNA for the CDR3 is TGTGCCAGCAGTTTAGTGACAGACCAACCCCTCCACTTT. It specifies CASSLVTDQPLHF.

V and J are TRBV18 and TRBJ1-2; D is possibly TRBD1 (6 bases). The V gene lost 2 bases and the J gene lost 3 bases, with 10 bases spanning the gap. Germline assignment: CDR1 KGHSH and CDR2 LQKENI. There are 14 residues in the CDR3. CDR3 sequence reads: CASSPKRGYYGYTF. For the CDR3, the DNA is TGTGCCAGCTCACCAAAAAGGGGGTACTATGGCTACACCTTC.

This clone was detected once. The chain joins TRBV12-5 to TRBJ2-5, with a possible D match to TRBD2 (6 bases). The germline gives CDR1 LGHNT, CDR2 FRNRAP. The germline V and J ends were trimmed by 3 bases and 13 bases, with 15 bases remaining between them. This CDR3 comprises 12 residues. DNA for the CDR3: TGTGCTAGTGGTTTTGGGGGACTTCCGAGGTACTTC. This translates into CASGFGGLPRYF.

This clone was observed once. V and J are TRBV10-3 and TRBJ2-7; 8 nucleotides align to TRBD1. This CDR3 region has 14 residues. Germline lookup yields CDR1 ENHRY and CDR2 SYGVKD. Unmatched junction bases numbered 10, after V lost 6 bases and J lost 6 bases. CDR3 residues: CAIRETGVGIEQYF. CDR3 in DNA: TGTGCCATCAGGGAGACAGGGGTTGGAATCGAGCAGTACTTC.

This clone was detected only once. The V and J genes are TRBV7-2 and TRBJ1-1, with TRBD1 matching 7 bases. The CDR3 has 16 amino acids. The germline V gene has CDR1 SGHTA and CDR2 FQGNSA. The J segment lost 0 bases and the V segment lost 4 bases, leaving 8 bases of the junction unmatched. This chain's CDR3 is CASSSNTGAMNTEAFF. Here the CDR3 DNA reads TGTGCCAGCAGCTCCAACACAGGGGCGATGAACACTGAAGCTTTCTTT.

The CDR3 loop is CASSSGVYGYEQYF. The CDR3 coding sequence is TGTGCCAGCAGCTCCGGGGTATACGGGTACGAGCAGTACTTC. The gene calls are TRBV5-4 and TRBJ2-7; TRBD2 is a possible D gene (5 bases). Germline-derived CDR1 and CDR2 are SGHNT and YYREEE (reference sequence). With 3 bases removed from V and 4 bases from J, the gap between germline ends came to 14 bases. This CDR3 contains 14 residues.

The CDR3 is CASSQVPGSSGNTIYF. The CDR3 nucleotides read TGTGCCAGCAGCCAAGTCCCCGGGAGCTCTGGAAACACCATATATTTT. The chain links TRBV3-1 (or the pseudogene TRBV3-2) to TRBJ1-3; D gene uncertain. The V gene lost 1 base and the J gene lost 0 bases, with 10 bases spanning the gap. The CDR3 runs 16 residues. Germline assignment: CDR1 LGHDT and CDR2 YNNKEL (reference sequence).

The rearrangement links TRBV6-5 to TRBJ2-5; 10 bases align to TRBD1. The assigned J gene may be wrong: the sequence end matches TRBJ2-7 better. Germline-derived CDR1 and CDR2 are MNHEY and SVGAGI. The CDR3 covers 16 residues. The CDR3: CASSYSRTGGSYEQYF. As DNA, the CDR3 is TGTGCCAGCAGTTACTCTCGGACAGGGGGCTCCTACGAGCAGTACTTC.

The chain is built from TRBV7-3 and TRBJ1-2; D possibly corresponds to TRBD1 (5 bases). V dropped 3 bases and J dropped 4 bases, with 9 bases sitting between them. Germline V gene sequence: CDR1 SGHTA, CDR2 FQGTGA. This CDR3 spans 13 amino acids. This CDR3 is CASSLDTSYGYTF. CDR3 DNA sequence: TGTGCCAGCAGCTTGGACACAAGCTATGGCTACACCTTC.

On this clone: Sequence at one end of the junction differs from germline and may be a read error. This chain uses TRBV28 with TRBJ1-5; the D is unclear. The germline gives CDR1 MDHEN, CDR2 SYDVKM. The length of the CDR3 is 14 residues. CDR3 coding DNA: TGTGCCACCAGTGGGCTTTTTTTCAATCAGCCCCAGCATTTT. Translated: CATSGLFFNQPQHF.

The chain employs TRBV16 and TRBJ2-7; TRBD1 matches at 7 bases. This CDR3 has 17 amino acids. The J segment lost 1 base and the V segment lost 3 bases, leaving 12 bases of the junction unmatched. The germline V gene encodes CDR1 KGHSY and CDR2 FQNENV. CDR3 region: CASSHNRGAFGSYEQYF. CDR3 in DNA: TGTGCCAGCAGCCATAACAGGGGAGCTTTCGGGTCCTACGAGCAGTACTTC.

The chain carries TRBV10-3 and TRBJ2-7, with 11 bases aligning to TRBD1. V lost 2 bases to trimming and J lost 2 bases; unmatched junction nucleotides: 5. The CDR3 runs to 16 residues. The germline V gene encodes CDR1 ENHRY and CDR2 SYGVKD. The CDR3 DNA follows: TGTGCCATCAGTGAGCATAAGGGACAGGGGGCCTACGAGCAGTACTTC. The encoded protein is CAISEHKGQGAYEQYF.

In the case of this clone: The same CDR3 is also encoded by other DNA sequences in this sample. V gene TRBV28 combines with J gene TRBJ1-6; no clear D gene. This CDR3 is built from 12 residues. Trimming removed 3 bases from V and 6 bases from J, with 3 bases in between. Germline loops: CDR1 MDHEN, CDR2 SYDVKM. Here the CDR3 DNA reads TGTGCCAGCAGTTTCGGTAATTCACCCCTCCACTTT. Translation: CASSFGNSPLHF.

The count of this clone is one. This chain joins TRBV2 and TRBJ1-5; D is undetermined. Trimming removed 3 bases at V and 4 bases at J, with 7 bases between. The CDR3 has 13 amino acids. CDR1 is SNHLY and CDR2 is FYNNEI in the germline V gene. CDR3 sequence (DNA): TGTGCCAGCAGTGACCAGGCGAATCAGCCCCAGCATTTT. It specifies CASSDQANQPQHF.

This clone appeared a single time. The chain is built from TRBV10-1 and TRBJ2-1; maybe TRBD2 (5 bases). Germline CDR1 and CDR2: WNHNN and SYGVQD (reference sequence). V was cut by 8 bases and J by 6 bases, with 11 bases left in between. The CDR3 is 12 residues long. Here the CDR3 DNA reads TGCGCCAGCGTATCACTAGGCAATGAGCAGTTCTTC. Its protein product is CASVSLGNEQFF.

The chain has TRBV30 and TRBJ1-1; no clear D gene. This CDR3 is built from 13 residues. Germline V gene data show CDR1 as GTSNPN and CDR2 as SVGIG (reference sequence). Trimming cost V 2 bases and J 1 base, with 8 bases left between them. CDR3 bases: TGTGCCTGGAGTTTTTCGTCGAACACTGAAGCTTTCTTT. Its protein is CAWSFSSNTEAFF.

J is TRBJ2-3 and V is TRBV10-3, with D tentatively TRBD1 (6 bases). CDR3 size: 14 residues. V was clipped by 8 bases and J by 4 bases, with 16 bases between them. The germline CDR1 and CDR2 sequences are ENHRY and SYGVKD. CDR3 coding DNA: TGTGCCATCCAACGTACAGGGCGTTCAGATACGCAGTATTTT. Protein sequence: CAIQRTGRSDTQYF.

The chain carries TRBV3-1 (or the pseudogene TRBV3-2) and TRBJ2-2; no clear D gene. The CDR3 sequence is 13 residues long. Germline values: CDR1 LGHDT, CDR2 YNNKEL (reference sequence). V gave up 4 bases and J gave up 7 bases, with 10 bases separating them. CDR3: CASSPDQRGELFF. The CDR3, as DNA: TGTGCCAGCAGCCCCGATCAGCGCGGGGAGCTGTTTTTT.

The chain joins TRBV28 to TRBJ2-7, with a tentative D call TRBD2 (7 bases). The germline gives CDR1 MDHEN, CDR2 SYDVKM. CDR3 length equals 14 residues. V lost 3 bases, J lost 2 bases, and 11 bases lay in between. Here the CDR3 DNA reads TGTGCCAGCAGTTTGGGGGGGCCCACCTACGAGCAGTACTTC. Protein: CASSLGGPTYEQYF.